This TCR beta chain was sequenced during a study of neoadjuvant anti-PD-1 for oral cavity cancer. In the study overall: Patients without progression got a fourth dose around day 43.

This CDR3 is built from 15 residues. J was trimmed by 5 bases and V by 4 bases; bases with no gene match: 10. The germline CDR1 and CDR2 sequences are LGHNT and FRNRAP. Libraries were prepared by immunoSEQ multiplex PCR; TCRdb keeps only in-frame clonotypes and omits some of them. This sample carries thousands of clones, 75% to 85% of them seen once, and the ten largest clones take 3.5% to 4.5%. Time point in this sample: after neoadjuvant nivolumab, at surgical resection. Specimen: PBMCs, collected after nivolumab (anti-PD-1) treatment. This TCR came from a person aged 40 to 85 with oral cavity squamous cell carcinoma. The chain has TRBV12-5 and TRBJ1-1; the match to TRBD1 covers 7 bases. CDR3 loop: CASGSPRQGMTEAFF. CDR3 DNA: TGTGCTAGTGGTTCTCCCAGACAGGGCATGACTGAAGCTTTCTTT.